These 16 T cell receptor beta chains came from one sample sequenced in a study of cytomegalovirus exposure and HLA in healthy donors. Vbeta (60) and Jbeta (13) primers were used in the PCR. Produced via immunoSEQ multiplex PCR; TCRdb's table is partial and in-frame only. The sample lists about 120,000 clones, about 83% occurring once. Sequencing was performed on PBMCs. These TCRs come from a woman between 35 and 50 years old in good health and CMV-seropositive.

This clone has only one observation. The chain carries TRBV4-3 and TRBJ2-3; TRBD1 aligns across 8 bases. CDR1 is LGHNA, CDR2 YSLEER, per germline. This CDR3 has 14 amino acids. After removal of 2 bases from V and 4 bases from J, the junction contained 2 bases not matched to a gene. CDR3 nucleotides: TGCGCCAGCAGCCAATTGACAGGGGCAGATACGCAGTATTTT. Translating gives CASSQLTGADTQYF.

CDR3 nucleotides: TGTGCCAGCAGCCTCGGGCGGACTCCAACTAATGAAAAACTGTTTTTT. Translation: CASSLGRTPTNEKLFF. The chain joins TRBV7-8 to TRBJ1-4; D gene unclear. Trimming took off 5 bases at V and 0 bases at J, with 13 bases between the two ends. This CDR3 is built from 16 residues. Germline CDR1 reads SGHVS; CDR2 reads FQNEAQ.

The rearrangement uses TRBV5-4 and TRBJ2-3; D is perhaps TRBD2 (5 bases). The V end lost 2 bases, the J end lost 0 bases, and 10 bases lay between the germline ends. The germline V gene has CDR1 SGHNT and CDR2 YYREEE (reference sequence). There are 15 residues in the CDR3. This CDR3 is CASSLVGGSTDTQYF. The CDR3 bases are TGTGCCAGCAGCTTAGTTGGCGGGAGCACAGATACGCAGTATTTT.

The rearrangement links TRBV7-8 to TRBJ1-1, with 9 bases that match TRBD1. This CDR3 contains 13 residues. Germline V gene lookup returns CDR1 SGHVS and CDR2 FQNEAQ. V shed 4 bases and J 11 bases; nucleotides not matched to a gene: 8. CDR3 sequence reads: CASSSRTGANAFF. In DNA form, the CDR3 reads TGTGCCAGCAGCTCCCGGACAGGGGCTAATGCTTTCTTT.

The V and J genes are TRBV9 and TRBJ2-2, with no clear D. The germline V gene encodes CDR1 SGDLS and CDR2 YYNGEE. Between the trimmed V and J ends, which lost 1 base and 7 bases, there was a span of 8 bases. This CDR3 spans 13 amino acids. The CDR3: CASSVSNSGELFF. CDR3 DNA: TGTGCCAGCAGCGTATCCAATAGCGGGGAGCTGTTTTTT.

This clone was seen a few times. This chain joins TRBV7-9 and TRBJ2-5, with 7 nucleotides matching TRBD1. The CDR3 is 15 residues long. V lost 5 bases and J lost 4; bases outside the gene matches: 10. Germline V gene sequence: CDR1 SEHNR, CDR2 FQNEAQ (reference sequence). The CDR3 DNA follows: TGTGCCAGCAGCCTAAGGGGGCGCAAAGGAGAGACCCAGTACTTC. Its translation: CASSLRGRKGETQYF. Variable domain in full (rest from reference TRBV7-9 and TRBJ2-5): DTGVSQNPRHKITKRGQNVTFRCDPISEHNRLYWYRQTLGQGPEFLTYFQNEAQLEKSRLLSDRFSAERPKGSFSTLEIQRTEQGDSAMYLCASSLRGRKGETQYFGPGTRLLVL.

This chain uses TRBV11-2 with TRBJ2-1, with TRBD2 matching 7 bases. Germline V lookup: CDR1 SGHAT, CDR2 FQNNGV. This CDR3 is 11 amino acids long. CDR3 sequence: CAAGTYNEQFF. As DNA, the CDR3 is TGTGCAGCGGGGACCTACAATGAGCAGTTCTTC.

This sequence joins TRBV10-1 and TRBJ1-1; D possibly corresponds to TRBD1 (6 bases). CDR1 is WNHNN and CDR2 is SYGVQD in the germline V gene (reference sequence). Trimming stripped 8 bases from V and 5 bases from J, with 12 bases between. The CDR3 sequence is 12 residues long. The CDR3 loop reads CASAQGYTEAFF. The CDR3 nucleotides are TGCGCCAGCGCTCAGGGGTATACTGAAGCTTTCTTT.

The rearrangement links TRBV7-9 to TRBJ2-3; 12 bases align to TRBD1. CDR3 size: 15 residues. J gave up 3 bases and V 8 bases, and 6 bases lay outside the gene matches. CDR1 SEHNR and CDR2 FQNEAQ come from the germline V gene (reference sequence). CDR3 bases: TGTGCCAGCGGCGGGGACAGGGGGCGGACAGATACGCAGTATTTT. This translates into CASGGDRGRTDTQYF.

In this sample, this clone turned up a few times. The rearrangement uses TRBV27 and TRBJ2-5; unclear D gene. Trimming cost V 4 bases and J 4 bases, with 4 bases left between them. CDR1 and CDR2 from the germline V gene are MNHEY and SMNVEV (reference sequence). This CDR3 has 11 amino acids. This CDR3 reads CASSSRETQYF. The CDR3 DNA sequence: TGTGCCAGCAGTTCCCGAGAGACCCAGTACTTC.

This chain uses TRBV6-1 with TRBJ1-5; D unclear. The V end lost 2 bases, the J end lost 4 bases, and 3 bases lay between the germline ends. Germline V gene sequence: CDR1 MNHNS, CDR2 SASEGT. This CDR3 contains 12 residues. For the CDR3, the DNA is TGTGCCAGCAGTGAACCTAATCAGCCCCAGCATTTT. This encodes CASSEPNQPQHF.

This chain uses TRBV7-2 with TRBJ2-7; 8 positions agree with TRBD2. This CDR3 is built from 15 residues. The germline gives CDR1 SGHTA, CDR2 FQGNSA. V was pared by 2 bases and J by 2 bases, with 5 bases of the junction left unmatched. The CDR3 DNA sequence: TGTGCCAGCAGCTTAAAAGCGGGAGACCCCTACGAGCAGTACTTC. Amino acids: CASSLKAGDPYEQYF.

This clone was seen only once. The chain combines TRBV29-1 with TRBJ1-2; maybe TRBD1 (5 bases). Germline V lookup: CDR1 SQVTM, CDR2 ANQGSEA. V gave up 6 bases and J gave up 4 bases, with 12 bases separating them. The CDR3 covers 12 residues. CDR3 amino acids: CSVVTGLYGYTF. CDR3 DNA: TGCAGCGTCGTTACAGGTCTCTATGGCTACACCTTC.

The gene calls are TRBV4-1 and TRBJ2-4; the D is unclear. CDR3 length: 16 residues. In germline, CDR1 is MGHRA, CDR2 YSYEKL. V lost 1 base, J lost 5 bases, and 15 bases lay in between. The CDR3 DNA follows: TGCGCCAGCAGCCAAGGATCTGGCCGAGGCGAAAACATTCAGTACTTC. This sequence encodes CASSQGSGRGENIQYF.

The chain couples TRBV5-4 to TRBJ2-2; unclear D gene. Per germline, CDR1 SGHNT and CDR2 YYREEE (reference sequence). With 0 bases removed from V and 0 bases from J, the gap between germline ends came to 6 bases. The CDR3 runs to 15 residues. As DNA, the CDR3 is TGTGCCAGCAGCTTGGACTTTCCGAACACCGGGGAGCTGTTTTTT. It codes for CASSLDFPNTGELFF.

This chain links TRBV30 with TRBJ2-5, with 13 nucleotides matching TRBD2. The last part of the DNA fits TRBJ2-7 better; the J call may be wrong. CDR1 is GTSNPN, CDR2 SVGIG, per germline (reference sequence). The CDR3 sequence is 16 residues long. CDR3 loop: CAWSVLAGGPPYEQYF. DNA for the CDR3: TGTGCCTGGAGTGTACTAGCGGGAGGGCCCCCCTACGAGCAGTACTTC.